The next 25 T cell receptor beta chains were all read from a single sample in a study of T-cell reconstitution after alpha-beta-depleted transplantation in children. A TCRbeta library incorporating unique molecular identifiers was prepared. TCRdb fed the PCR reads into MiXCR, producing one record per CDR3 protein. In the table there are about 410,000 distinct CDR3 sequences, just over 20% of which are singletons. Source: PBMCs from the stem cell graft donor, taken from the stem cell graft. The source of these receptors is a human donor who donated a stem cell graft to a child with acute myeloid leukemia.

The V call is TRBV12-3 or TRBV12-4, the J call TRBJ2-2, with D possibly called TRBD1 or TRBD2 (5 bases each). V dropped 1 base and J dropped 1 base, with 10 bases sitting between them. The CDR3 is made up of 16 amino acids. CDR3 DNA: TGTGCCAGCAGTTTAGACGGGGCCGTGAACACCGGGGAGCTGTTTTTT. As protein: CASSLDGAVNTGELFF.

This clonotype was detected only once. The rearrangement uses TRBV28 and TRBJ2-7; TRBD1 matches at 8 bases. Germline V gene lookup returns CDR1 MDHEN and CDR2 SYDVKM. This CDR3 is 14 amino acids long. Trimming at V came to 6 bases and at J to 6 bases, leaving 10 bases not matched to a gene. The DNA for the CDR3 is TGTGCCAGCAGGAGAAACCAGGGACAGGTCGAGCAGTACTTC. Amino acid sequence: CASRRNQGQVEQYF.

This clonotype was counted only a few times. The V and J genes are TRBV29-1 and TRBJ2-1; 8 bases agree with TRBD2. The CDR3 extends over 13 amino acids. The J segment lost 4 bases and the V segment lost 7 bases, leaving 6 bases of the junction unmatched. Germline V gene data show CDR1 as SQVTM and CDR2 as ANQGSEA. The CDR3, as DNA: TGCAGCGAAATAGCGGGAAAGTACAATGAGCAGTTCTTC. Protein sequence: CSEIAGKYNEQFF.

This clonotype appeared many times. V gene TRBV2 combines with J gene TRBJ1-2; D may be TRBD1 (5 bases). The V and J ends lost 6 bases and 4 bases respectively, with 9 bases between them. The germline V gene encodes CDR1 SNHLY and CDR2 FYNNEI. The CDR3 is 12 amino acids. The CDR3 DNA is TGTGCCAGCAGCTTGGGGGGCTATGGCTACACCTTC. Its translation: CASSLGGYGYTF.

The chain uses TRBV7-2 and TRBJ2-5, with 9 bases fitting TRBD2. The trim removed 0 bases at V and 7 bases at J, leaving 6 bases unmatched. The CDR3 covers 15 residues. In germline, CDR1 is SGHTA, CDR2 FQGNSA. The CDR3 reads CASSLAELAGSTQYF. The CDR3 nucleotides are TGTGCCAGCAGCTTAGCGGAACTAGCGGGCTCGACCCAGTACTTC. The full variable domain, rest sourced from reference TRBV7-2 and TRBJ2-5, is GAGVSQSPSNKVTEKGKDVELRCDPISGHTALYWYRQSLGQGLEFLIYFQGNSAPDKSGLPSDRFSAERTGGSVSTLTIQRTQQEDSAVYLCASSLAELAGSTQYFGPGTRLLVL.

This rearrangement joins TRBV13 to TRBJ2-7, with D maybe TRBD2 (5 bases). Per the germline V gene, CDR1 is PRHDT and CDR2 is FYEKMQ (reference sequence). CDR3 length: 11 amino acids. Trimming pared 5 bases from V and 5 bases from J, leaving 7 bases between. The CDR3 here is CASSQEDEQYF. The CDR3 nucleotides read TGTGCCAGCAGCCAGGAGGACGAGCAGTACTTC.

The CDR3 sequence: CATSDFSGNSRQYF. The DNA for the CDR3 is TGTGCCACCAGTGATTTCAGCGGGAATTCAAGGCAGTACTTC. The chain recombines TRBV24-1 with TRBJ2-7, with TRBD2 matching 7 bases. The CDR3 loop spans 14 amino acids. Germline V CDR1 and CDR2: KGHDR, SFDVKD. J lost 9 bases, V lost 1 base, and 8 bases had no gene match.

In this sample, this clonotype turned up a few times. Here the CDR3 reads CASKKGGTDEQYF. The CDR3 DNA reads as TGTGCCAGCAAGAAGGGAGGTACGGACGAGCAGTACTTC. This rearrangement joins TRBV28 to TRBJ2-7; tentatively, D is TRBD2 (6 bases). The CDR3 length is 13 residues. The V and J ends lost 7 bases and 5 bases respectively, with 15 bases between them. The germline gives CDR1 MDHEN, CDR2 SYDVKM.

This clonotype was counted many times. The J gene is TRBJ1-4, the V gene TRBV29-1, with D possibly being TRBD1 (6 bases). The germline gives CDR1 SQVTM, CDR2 ANQGSEA. Trimming took off 6 bases at V and 8 bases at J, with 22 bases between the two ends. The CDR3 has 15 amino acids. CDR3 loop: CSVFPGPGAAEKLFF. DNA for the CDR3: TGCAGCGTCTTTCCCGGACCGGGGGCAGCCGAAAAACTGTTTTTT.

This clonotype has only a few counts. The genes are TRBV20-1 and TRBJ2-6, with 7 positions matching TRBD1. Looked up from germline, CDR1 is DFQATT and CDR2 is SNEGSKA (reference sequence). CDR3 length: 13 amino acids. V lost 5 bases to trimming and J lost 6 bases; unmatched junction nucleotides: 4. The CDR3 protein is CSAFEGAANVLTF. DNA for the CDR3: TGCAGTGCTTTTGAGGGGGCGGCCAACGTCCTGACTTTC.

This clonotype was seen a handful of times. The chain employs TRBV20-1 and TRBJ1-1; D remains unclear. The V end lost 4 bases, the J end lost 3 bases, and 12 bases lay between the germline ends. This CDR3 is 13 amino acids long. The germline V gene has CDR1 DFQATT and CDR2 SNEGSKA (reference sequence). CDR3 region: CSANSLPDTEAFF. Written as DNA, the CDR3 is TGCAGTGCTAATAGCCTGCCAGACACTGAAGCTTTCTTT.

J is TRBJ2-7 and V is TRBV3-1; D not resolved. The CDR3 has 13 residues. Germline V gene data show CDR1 as LGHDT and CDR2 as YNNKEL (reference sequence). Trimming cost V 1 base and J 4 bases, with 8 bases left between them. The CDR3 sequence is CASSQVADYEQYF. The DNA for the CDR3 is TGTGCCAGCAGCCAAGTTGCCGATTACGAGCAGTACTTC.

This clonotype occurred a few times. In nucleotides, the CDR3 is TGTGCCAGCAGCCCCCTGGCAGCGGGAGGTTCGGATACGCAGTATTTT. It codes for CASSPLAAGGSDTQYF. The J gene is TRBJ2-3, the V gene TRBV28; TRBD2 matches at 9 bases. The CDR3 runs 16 residues. The germline gives CDR1 MDHEN, CDR2 SYDVKM. The junction had 13 bases not matched to a gene; V was cut back by 6 bases and J by 6 bases.

The J gene is TRBJ2-7, the V gene TRBV7-9; 8 nucleotides line up with TRBD2. CDR1 SEHNR and CDR2 FQNEAQ come from the germline V gene (reference sequence). The CDR3 covers 14 residues. The trim removed 5 bases at V and 5 bases at J, leaving 8 bases unmatched. The CDR3 is CASSLRAGADEQYF. As DNA, the CDR3 is TGTGCCAGCAGCCTAAGAGCGGGAGCAGACGAGCAGTACTTC.

This clonotype was seen only a few times. The chain combines TRBV28 with TRBJ2-7, with 11 bases aligning to TRBD2. The junction had 10 bases not matched to a gene; V was cut back by 6 bases and J by 0 bases. This CDR3 is 17 amino acids long. Germline V lookup: CDR1 MDHEN, CDR2 SYDVKM. CDR3: CASSPRLAGLSSYEQYF. Here the CDR3 DNA reads TGTGCCAGCAGCCCGAGACTAGCGGGATTGAGCTCCTACGAGCAGTACTTC.

V is TRBV6-1 and J is TRBJ2-7, with 8 bases matching TRBD1. Germline V gene data show CDR1 as MNHNS and CDR2 as SASEGT. The CDR3 loop spans 14 amino acids. The V gene end was trimmed by 5 bases and the J gene end by 5 bases; junction bases not matched to a gene: 8. The CDR3 loop is CASSLGQGRDEQYF. The CDR3 region has the DNA TGTGCCAGCAGTCTTGGACAGGGCCGGGACGAGCAGTACTTC.

The chain recombines TRBV27 with TRBJ2-4, with TRBD2 matching 9 bases. The CDR3 covers 13 residues. V was clipped by 9 bases and J by 8 bases; unmatched bases: 8. CDR1 and CDR2 (germline): MNHEY, SMNVEV (reference sequence). The CDR3 sequence is CASALAGYDIQYF. CDR3 DNA: TGTGCCAGTGCCCTAGCGGGGTACGACATTCAGTACTTC.

This clonotype was counted between two and nine times. V is TRBV28 and J is TRBJ1-3; 11 bases match TRBD1. This CDR3 region has 19 residues. Germline V lookup: CDR1 MDHEN, CDR2 SYDVKM. V dropped 7 bases and J dropped 0; count of bases not matched to a gene: 14. The CDR3 DNA reads as TGTGCCAGCAACTCTATACGGACAGGGGGCCTTTACTCTGGAAACACCATATATTTT. Amino acid sequence: CASNSIRTGGLYSGNTIYF.

The table lists this clonotype with many counts. This chain uses TRBV5-1 with TRBJ2-1, with D possibly matching TRBD2 (5 bases). The CDR3 is 14 amino acids. Germline V gene sequence: CDR1 SGHRS, CDR2 YFSETQ. The V end was cut by 4 bases, the J end by 6 bases, with 14 bases between. CDR3 residues: CASSTPTKPNEQFF. The CDR3 DNA sequence: TGCGCCAGCAGCACACCGACTAAGCCCAATGAGCAGTTCTTC.

The V and J genes are TRBV12-3 or TRBV12-4 and TRBJ2-7; 8 nucleotides agree with TRBD1. The junction had 11 bases not matched to a gene; V was cut back by 2 bases and J by 2 bases. The CDR3 has 17 residues. CDR3 loop: CASSLQVFGTGTYEQYF. The CDR3 DNA is TGTGCCAGCAGTTTACAAGTGTTCGGGACAGGAACCTACGAGCAGTACTTC.

There are many counts of this clonotype. This chain connects TRBV29-1 to TRBJ2-2; 9 bases match TRBD1. Germline-derived CDR1 and CDR2 are SQVTM and ANQGSEA. CDR3 size: 14 residues. The DNA for the CDR3 is TGCGGAGTAATCGGGACAGGGTACACCGGGGAGCTGTTTTTT. It is translated as CGVIGTGYTGELFF.

The genes are TRBV28 and TRBJ2-1, with TRBD1 matching over 11 bases. The CDR3 sequence is 14 residues long. Germline assignment: CDR1 MDHEN and CDR2 SYDVKM. V lost 5 bases and J lost 9; bases outside the gene matches: 6. This CDR3 is CASSLRTGGGEQFF. CDR3 DNA: TGTGCCAGCAGTCTTAGGACAGGGGGCGGTGAGCAGTTCTTC.

The chain recombines TRBV28 with TRBJ2-1; TRBD1 is a possible D gene (6 bases). There are 13 residues in the CDR3. V was trimmed by 7 bases and J by 7 bases, leaving 14 bases between them. Per the germline V gene, CDR1 is MDHEN and CDR2 is SYDVKM. As DNA, the CDR3 is TGTGCCAGCACCGAAACAGGGATAAATGAGCAGTTCTTC. Amino acid sequence: CASTETGINEQFF. Complete variable domain (other parts from reference TRBV28 and TRBJ2-1): DVKVTQSSRYLVKRTGEKVFLECVQDMDHENMFWYRQDPGLGLRLIYFSYDVKMKEKGDIPEGYSVSREKKERFSLILESASTNQTSMYLCASTETGINEQFFGPGTRLTVL.

This chain connects TRBV7-2 to TRBJ2-1; the match to TRBD2 covers 9 bases. With V trimmed by 5 bases and J by 5 bases, 7 bases remained unmatched. The germline gives CDR1 SGHTA, CDR2 FQGNSA. The CDR3 runs to 15 residues. In DNA form, the CDR3 reads TGTGCCAGCAGCCGCTCTAGCGGGATTAACAATGAGCAGTTCTTC. Translation gives CASSRSSGINNEQFF.

The V call is TRBV7-9, the J call TRBJ1-5; TRBD1 matches 7 bases. The CDR3 extends over 15 amino acids. The germline CDR1 and CDR2 sequences are SEHNR and FQNEAQ (reference sequence). V trimming: 4 bases; J trimming: 6 bases; junction bases outside the gene matches: 9. CDR3: CASSSSNRGGQPQHF. Here the CDR3 DNA reads TGTGCCAGCAGCTCCTCTAACAGGGGTGGTCAGCCCCAGCATTTT.